Given below is one T cell receptor beta chain in context. This sample was included in a study of blood T cell repertoires in COVID-19. For the study at large: Acute-phase and convalescent COVID-19 samples originated in the United States, Italy and Spain. PBMCs, B-cell-depleted T cells, or T cells provided the cDNA or gDNA that made up the material.

Per germline, CDR1 ENHRY and CDR2 SYGVKD. The V gene lost 2 bases and the J gene lost 1 base, with 10 bases spanning the gap. The CDR3 is 15 residues long. Per the original data handling: Estimated nucleated cell counts came from reference gene primer amplification. The repertoire was sequenced with immunoSEQ multiplex PCR; TCRdb's copy has only in-frame clones and lacks some. V and J calls plus clone size are reproduced from that table; the DNA served to infer D and trimming. Of a few hundred thousand clones detected, 80% to 90% appear once; the ten largest clones hold about 10%. This sequence was found in a woman aged 80 or older with acute or convalescent COVID-19. Material for sequencing was peripheral blood. The chain combines TRBV10-3 with TRBJ2-3; a weak D match, TRBD2 (6 bases). CDR3: CAISELGGGTDTQYF. The CDR3 DNA reads as TGTGCCATCAGTGAGCTGGGAGGAGGCACAGATACGCAGTATTTT.